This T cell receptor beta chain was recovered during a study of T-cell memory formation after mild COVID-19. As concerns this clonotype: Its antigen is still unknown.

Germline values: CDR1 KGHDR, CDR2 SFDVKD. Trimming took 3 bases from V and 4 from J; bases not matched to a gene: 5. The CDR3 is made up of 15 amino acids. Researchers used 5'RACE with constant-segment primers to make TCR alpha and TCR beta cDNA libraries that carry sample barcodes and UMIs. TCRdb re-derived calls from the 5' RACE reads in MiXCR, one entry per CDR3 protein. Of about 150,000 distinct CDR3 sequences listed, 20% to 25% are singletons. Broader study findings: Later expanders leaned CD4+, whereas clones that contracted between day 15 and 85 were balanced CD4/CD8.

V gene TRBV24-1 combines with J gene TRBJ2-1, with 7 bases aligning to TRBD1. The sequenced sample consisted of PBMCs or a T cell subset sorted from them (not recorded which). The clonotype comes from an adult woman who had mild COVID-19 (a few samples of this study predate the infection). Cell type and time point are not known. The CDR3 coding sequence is TGTGCCACCAGTGATATTTCGACAGGGTACAATGAGCAGTTCTTC. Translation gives CATSDISTGYNEQFF.